This T cell receptor (beta chain) was sequenced in a study of blood T cell repertoires in COVID-19. Libraries were prepared by immunoSEQ multiplex PCR; TCRdb keeps only in-frame clonotypes and omits some of them. Among around 120,000 clones listed, around nine tenths were seen once. The CDR3 covers 17 residues. Looked up from germline, CDR1 is GTSNPN and CDR2 is SVGIG (reference sequence). V shed 0 bases and J 0 bases; nucleotides not matched to a gene: 5. Sequencing input: peripheral blood. The receptor was derived from a man aged 45-60 years with active COVID-19. This rearrangement joins TRBV30 to TRBJ2-3; the match to TRBD2 covers 11 bases. This CDR3 is CAWSVAGLAASTDTQYF. For the CDR3, the DNA is TGTGCCTGGAGTGTTGCGGGACTAGCGGCTAGCACAGATACGCAGTATTTT. The full variable domain, with the rest looked up from reference TRBV30 and TRBJ2-3, is SQTIHQWPATLVQPVGSPLSLECTVEGTSNPNLYWYRQAAGRGLQLLFYSVGIGQISSEVPQNLSASRPQDRQFILSSKKLLLSDSGFYLCAWSVAGLAASTDTQYFGPGTRLTVL.